What follows describes a single TCR beta chain. Its antigen is unknown. Nothing much larger sits one base from this clone, and base qualities are not available. The record originates from a study of cytomegalovirus exposure and HLA in healthy donors (dated by TCRdb to 2015 to 2018). For the study in its entirety: A later analysis indicated that the roughly 120 validation repertoires were generated on the platform also employed for the 700 or so repertoires of the first cohort. The study combined high-throughput TCR immunosequencing, statistical association of individual TCRs with disease status, and machine learning to predict cytomegalovirus infection status. The study aimed to test whether signatures of past pathogen exposure could be identified by cataloging public T cell receptors. Besides the first cohort of about 730 subjects, a separate validation cohort made up of some 110 different subjects was used. Broader findings and caveats from the paper: All 120 or so repertoires were used to score co-occurrence in the validation cohort in a later analysis, because that analysis had no HLA typing for the cohort. In vitro tests confirmed that a few of the cytomegalovirus-associated TCR beta chains recognize cytomegalovirus antigens. Subsequent analysis determined that TCRs grouped into clusters in the first cohort also showed a tendency toward co-occurrence across the 120 or so validation repertoires, and approximately 94% of cluster scores exceeded 0. In both the original and validation cohorts, the classifier was reported to diagnose cytomegalovirus status with high specificity and sensitivity. Most TCR sequences were seen in very few donors, while some public TCRs were found in many individuals. It was suggested by the authors that the approach could potentially be generalized to other disease states and immunological phenotypes. The study gave a list of more than 150 TCR beta chains associated with cytomegalovirus.

The library was built by means of the immunoSEQ multiplex PCR assay. Per the original workflow: A statistical classification framework was built to diagnose cytomegalovirus status from the catalog of TCR beta chain sequences. Imported from immuneACCESS, the table was reduced by TCRdb to in-frame sequences with V and J called. These copies leave out some clones; in studies compared against another copy, an unresolved V gene accounts for under half, and the cause of the remainder is not known. V, J and clone size are taken as reported in that table, and D and trimming were inferred from the DNA itself. A total of fewer than 350,000 clones appear in this sample, over 75% of them only once. About 0.99% of the sample lies in the top ten. Deletion took 6 bases off V and 7 bases off J, with a span of 10 bases between the germline ends. Per the germline V gene, MNHEY is the CDR1 and SVGAGI is the CDR2. From its cysteine to its phenylalanine, the CDR3 spans 12 amino acids. The retained sequence is limited to the CDR3, 36 bases, with the frame set at the first base.

Donors formed part of the validation cohort, which comprised 120 subjects and was distinct from the first cohort of some 700 subjects. Sequenced: PBMCs. The receptor's source is a woman aged 18-30 years in good health and CMV-seronegative. The V gene is TRBV6-5 and the J gene is TRBJ2-1; the D gene cannot be named for sure. The CDR3 protein sequence reads: CASRNLRNEQFF. The bases are TGTGCCAGCAGGAACCTGAGGAATGAGCAGTTCTTC.